These 10 T cell receptor beta chains came from one sample sequenced in a study of blood T cell repertoires in COVID-19. The table came from immunoSEQ multiplex PCR; TCRdb's copy has only in-frame clones and leaves some out. Of 200,000 to 300,000 clones in the sample, around 80% were seen once. The sample consisted of peripheral blood. The receptor set was obtained from a human donor in a cohort sampled during active COVID-19.

The V gene is TRBV5-1, the J gene TRBJ2-3; 11 bases are shared with TRBD2. Germline V CDR1 and CDR2: SGHRS, YFSETQ. V lost 0 bases, J lost 6 bases, and 6 bases stayed unmatched. This CDR3 is 16 amino acids long. The CDR3 sequence: CASSLARASGGDTQYF. As DNA, the CDR3 is TGCGCCAGCAGCTTGGCGCGGGCTAGCGGGGGGGATACGCAGTATTTT.

The genes are TRBV5-6 and TRBJ2-5; 9 bases are a match to TRBD1. The J segment lost 4 bases and the V segment lost 0 bases, leaving 7 bases of the junction unmatched. The CDR3 contains 16 residues. CDR1 and CDR2 (germline): SGHDT, YYEEEE. CDR3 loop: CASSLGTGGLIETQYF. CDR3 DNA sequence: TGTGCCAGCAGCTTGGGTACAGGGGGCCTCATAGAGACCCAGTACTTC.

V usage is TRBV18 and J usage is TRBJ2-7; possible D gene TRBD1, 5 bases. V lost 0 bases and J 6 bases, leaving 21 bases between the germline ends. The CDR3 extends over 17 amino acids. CDR1 and CDR2 from the germline V gene are KGHSH and LQKENI. The CDR3 here is CASSPPVRQGVAGEQYF. In nucleotides, the CDR3 is TGTGCCAGCTCACCACCGGTGCGGCAGGGTGTAGCAGGCGAGCAGTACTTC.

This sequence joins TRBV5-4 and TRBJ2-5; weak D call: TRBD2 (6 bases). V was clipped by 4 bases and J by 2 bases, with 12 bases between them. Germline V CDR1 and CDR2: SGHNT, YYREEE (reference sequence). The CDR3 is 14 residues long. CDR3 in amino acids: CASSPTGVQETQYF. The CDR3, as DNA: TGTGCCAGCAGCCCGACGGGGGTACAAGAGACCCAGTACTTC.

The chain combines TRBV5-4 with TRBJ1-2, with 7 nucleotides matching TRBD1. V lost 4 bases, J lost 6 bases, and 6 bases stayed unmatched. CDR1 SGHNT and CDR2 YYREEE come from the germline V gene (reference sequence). CDR3 length: 13 amino acids. CDR3 coding DNA: TGTGCCAGCAGCCTACGACAGGGAAATGGCTACACCTTC. Protein product: CASSLRQGNGYTF.

The chain carries TRBV28 and TRBJ2-3, with D tentatively TRBD2 (5 bases). The germline V gene has CDR1 MDHEN and CDR2 SYDVKM. CDR3 size: 12 residues. The V gene lost 10 bases and the J gene lost 7 bases, with 15 bases spanning the gap. CDR3 nucleotide sequence: TGTGCCACCTCTGTCTCGGACTATACGCAGTATTTT. Its translation is CATSVSDYTQYF.

V gene TRBV7-2 combines with J gene TRBJ2-5; possibly TRBD2 for D (6 bases). The CDR3 runs 15 residues. Trimming shortened V by 3 bases and J by 5 bases, and 16 bases separated the two germline ends. CDR1 is SGHTA and CDR2 is FQGNSA in the germline V gene. DNA for the CDR3: TGTGCCAGCAGCTTCCAGGGTAGCGGTCAGGAGACCCAGTACTTC. This translates into CASSFQGSGQETQYF.

This rearrangement joins TRBV4-2 to TRBJ2-7, with TRBD2 matching over 7 bases. CDR1 is LGHNA, CDR2 YNFKEQ, per germline. The CDR3 runs 14 residues. V lost 2 bases and J lost 4; bases outside the gene matches: 5. This CDR3 is CASSQQRETYEQYF. The DNA for the CDR3 is TGTGCCAGCAGCCAACAGCGGGAAACGTACGAGCAGTACTTC.

This chain connects TRBV11-2 to TRBJ2-1, with TRBD2 matching over 7 bases. V shed 2 bases and J 5 bases; nucleotides not matched to a gene: 12. The CDR3 runs 17 residues. CDR1 is SGHAT and CDR2 is FQNNGV in the germline V gene. CDR3 protein: CASSLLGRALSHNEQFF. As DNA, the CDR3 is TGTGCCAGCAGCTTACTGGGGAGGGCCTTATCCCACAATGAGCAGTTCTTC.

The chain couples TRBV4-1 to TRBJ2-2, with D possibly being TRBD2 (5 bases). The CDR3 is 16 amino acids. Trimming removed 0 bases from V and 1 base from J, with 9 bases in between. Germline lookup yields CDR1 MGHRA and CDR2 YSYEKL. In DNA form, the CDR3 reads TGCGCCAGCAGCCAAGAAGGACTTCTGAACACCGGGGAGCTGTTTTTT. Its protein product is CASSQEGLLNTGELFF.